The 12 T cell receptor beta chains given below trace back to one sample, sequenced in a study of blood T cell repertoires in COVID-19. The protocol was immunoSEQ multiplex PCR, while the TCRdb copy is restricted to in-frame clones and leaves out a portion. The table shows about 98,000 clones, with about 80% occurring only once. The specimen was peripheral blood. These receptors were obtained from a man between 65 and 85 years old with active or convalescent COVID-19.

The chain recombines TRBV7-3 with TRBJ2-5; 9 bases match TRBD1. Germline CDR1 reads SGHTA; CDR2 reads FQGTGA. This CDR3 contains 16 residues. Trimming cost V 1 base and J 3 bases; bases outside gene matches: 6. The CDR3: CASSLRGQGWEETQYF. The CDR3 nucleotides read TGTGCCAGCAGCTTAAGGGGACAGGGTTGGGAAGAGACCCAGTACTTC.

The CDR3 DNA is TGTGCCAGCTCACCTCTCCGGGCAGGGGCTATAGCTAACTATGGCTACACCTTC. It encodes CASSPLRAGAIANYGYTF. The chain uses TRBV18 and TRBJ1-2; maybe TRBD1 (6 bases). The germline V gene encodes CDR1 KGHSH and CDR2 LQKENI. This CDR3 spans 18 amino acids. The ends were cut back, 3 bases at V and 0 bases at J, with 20 bases in the middle.

In DNA, the CDR3 is TGTGCCAGCAGCTTAGGTTCTAGCGGGGGTTACGAGCAGTACTTC. Translating gives CASSLGSSGGYEQYF. The chain joins TRBV11-2 to TRBJ2-7; 10 bases align to TRBD2. Germline CDR1 SGHAT, CDR2 FQNNGV. The J segment lost 4 bases and the V segment lost 1 base, leaving 4 bases of the junction unmatched. The CDR3 consists of 15 residues.

This clone was counted at least ten times. The CDR3 sequence: CASRYNPNTEAFF. The CDR3 bases are TGTGCCAGCAGATACAACCCGAACACTGAAGCTTTCTTT. The rearrangement links TRBV27 to TRBJ1-1, with D hard to call. The CDR3 is 13 residues long. V was cut by 6 bases and J by 1 base, with 9 bases left in between. Germline V gene data show CDR1 as MNHEY and CDR2 as SMNVEV (reference sequence).

The genes are TRBV7-9 and TRBJ2-3, with 12 bases aligning to TRBD2. Trimming removed 5 bases from V and 2 bases from J; junction bases left unmatched: 8. The CDR3 totals 17 residues. In germline, CDR1 is SEHNR, CDR2 FQNEAQ (reference sequence). The CDR3 sequence is CASSPTSGGPFTDTQYF. The CDR3 DNA reads TGTGCCAGCAGCCCAACTAGCGGGGGGCCATTCACAGATACGCAGTATTTT.

V is TRBV5-1 and J is TRBJ2-7, with 9 bases fitting TRBD2. In germline, CDR1 is SGHRS, CDR2 YFSETQ. The ends lost 2 bases at V and 4 bases at J; junction bases unmatched: 10. This CDR3 spans 16 amino acids. The CDR3 is CASSFGGAGGLYEQYF. Here the CDR3 DNA reads TGCGCCAGCAGCTTCGGGGGAGCGGGAGGACTTTACGAGCAGTACTTC.

The J gene is TRBJ2-7, the V gene TRBV7-6, with D tentatively TRBD2 (7 bases). The CDR3 consists of 13 residues. With 3 bases removed from V and 5 bases from J, the gap between germline ends came to 11 bases. The germline V gene encodes CDR1 SGHVS and CDR2 FNYEAQ. The CDR3 sequence is CASSFRGADEQYF. CDR3 coding DNA: TGTGCCAGCAGCTTCCGGGGGGCCGACGAGCAGTACTTC.

The chain joins TRBV11-2 to TRBJ1-1, with D unresolved. The CDR3 spans 14 residues. V was clipped by 5 bases and J by 8 bases, with 18 bases between them. From germline, CDR1 is SGHAT and CDR2 FQNNGV. The CDR3 region has the DNA TGTGCCAGCAGCCCTGAGTCCCTAGGAAGGGAAGCTTTCTTT. It translates to CASSPESLGREAFF. Full variable domain (missing parts from reference TRBV11-2 and TRBJ1-1): EAGVAQSPRYKIIEKRQSVAFWCNPISGHATLYWYQQILGQGPKLLIQFQNNGVVDDSQLPKDRFSAERLKGVDSTLKIQPAKLEDSAVYLCASSPESLGREAFFGQGTRLTVV.

The chain recombines TRBV4-3 with TRBJ2-2, with D perhaps matching TRBD2 (5 bases). V was shortened by 0 bases and J by 4 bases, with 12 bases between the two germline ends. CDR1 and CDR2 from the germline V gene are LGHNA and YSLEER. The CDR3 is 16 residues long. CDR3 amino acids: CASSQERDFPTGELFF. The CDR3 DNA follows: TGCGCCAGCAGCCAAGAACGGGATTTCCCCACCGGGGAGCTGTTTTTT.

The rearrangement links TRBV7-8 to TRBJ2-7; perhaps D is TRBD1 or TRBD2 (5 bases each). V dropped 5 bases and J dropped 7 bases, with 12 bases sitting between them. Germline V lookup: CDR1 SGHVS, CDR2 FQNEAQ. The CDR3 is 12 residues long. As DNA, the CDR3 is TGTGCCAGCAGCCGGGGCCCGTGGGAGCAGTACTTC. It codes for CASSRGPWEQYF.

V gene TRBV20-1 combines with J gene TRBJ1-5; TRBD1 matches at 7 bases. The CDR3 is 15 residues long. CDR1 is DFQATT, CDR2 SNEGSKA, per germline (reference sequence). Unmatched junction bases numbered 5, after V lost 3 bases and J lost 0 bases. The CDR3 nucleotides read TGCAGTGCTAGTCAGGGGGGATATAGCAATCAGCCCCAGCATTTT. It codes for CSASQGGYSNQPQHF.

The CDR3 region is CAFGGIGTEAFF. The CDR3, as DNA: TGTGCGTTCGGGGGGATTGGCACTGAAGCTTTCTTT. The chain joins TRBV6-6 to TRBJ1-1, with TRBD1 as a possible D gene (5 bases). CDR1 is MNHNY, CDR2 SVGAGI, per germline (reference sequence). The CDR3 loop spans 12 amino acids.